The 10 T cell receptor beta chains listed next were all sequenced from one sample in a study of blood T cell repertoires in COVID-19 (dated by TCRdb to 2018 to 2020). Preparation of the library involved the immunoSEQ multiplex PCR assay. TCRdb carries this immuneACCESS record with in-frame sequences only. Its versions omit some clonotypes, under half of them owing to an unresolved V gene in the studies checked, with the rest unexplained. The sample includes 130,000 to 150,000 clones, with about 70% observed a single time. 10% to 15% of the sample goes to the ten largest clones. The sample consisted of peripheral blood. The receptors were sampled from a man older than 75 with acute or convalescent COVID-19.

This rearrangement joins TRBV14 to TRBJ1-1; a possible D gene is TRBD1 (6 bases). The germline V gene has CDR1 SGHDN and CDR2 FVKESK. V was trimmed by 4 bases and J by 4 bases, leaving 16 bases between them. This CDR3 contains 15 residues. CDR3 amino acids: CASSPTWGRGTEAFF. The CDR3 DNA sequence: TGTGCCAGCAGCCCGACGTGGGGGCGCGGCACTGAAGCTTTCTTT.

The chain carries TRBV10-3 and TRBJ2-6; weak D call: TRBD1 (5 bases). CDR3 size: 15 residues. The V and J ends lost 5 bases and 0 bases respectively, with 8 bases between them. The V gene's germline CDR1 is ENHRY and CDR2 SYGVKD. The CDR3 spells CAISTGNSGANVLTF. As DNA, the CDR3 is TGTGCCATCAGTACAGGTAACTCTGGGGCCAACGTCCTGACTTTC.

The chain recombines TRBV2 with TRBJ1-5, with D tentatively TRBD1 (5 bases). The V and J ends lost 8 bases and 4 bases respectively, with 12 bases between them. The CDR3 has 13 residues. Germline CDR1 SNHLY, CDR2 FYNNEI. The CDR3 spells CASQRQGNQPQHF. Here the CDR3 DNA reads TGTGCCAGCCAAAGGCAGGGAAATCAGCCCCAGCATTTT.

The CDR3 loop reads CASSPGTTSNQPQHF. The DNA of the CDR3 is TGCGCCAGCAGTCCCGGGACAACTAGCAATCAGCCCCAGCATTTT. This chain joins TRBV5-1 and TRBJ1-5, with D possibly matching TRBD1 (6 bases). The CDR3 totals 15 residues. V was shortened by 5 bases and J by 0 bases, with 12 bases between the two germline ends. Per the germline V gene, CDR1 is SGHRS and CDR2 is YFSETQ. The entire variable domain, with the rest obtained from reference TRBV5-1 and TRBJ1-5, is as follows: KAGVTQTPRYLIKTRGQQVTLSCSPISGHRSVSWYQQTPGQGLQFLFEYFSETQRNKGNFPGRFSGRQFSNSRSEMNVSTLELGDSALYLCASSPGTTSNQPQHFGDGTRLSIL.

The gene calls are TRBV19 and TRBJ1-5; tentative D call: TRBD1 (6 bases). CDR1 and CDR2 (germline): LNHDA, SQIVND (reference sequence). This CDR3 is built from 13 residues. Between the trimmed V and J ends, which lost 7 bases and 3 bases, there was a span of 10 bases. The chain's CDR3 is CASKRDNNQPQHF. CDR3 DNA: TGTGCCAGTAAAAGGGACAACAATCAGCCCCAGCATTTT.

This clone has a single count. The CDR3 spells CASSSNPGREQYF. The DNA of the CDR3 is TGTGCCAGCAGCTCGAACCCAGGTCGCGAGCAGTACTTC. This chain uses TRBV13 with TRBJ2-7; D gene ambiguous. CDR3 size: 13 residues. Trimming pared 4 bases from V and 6 bases from J, leaving 13 bases between. Germline CDR1 and CDR2: PRHDT and FYEKMQ (reference sequence).

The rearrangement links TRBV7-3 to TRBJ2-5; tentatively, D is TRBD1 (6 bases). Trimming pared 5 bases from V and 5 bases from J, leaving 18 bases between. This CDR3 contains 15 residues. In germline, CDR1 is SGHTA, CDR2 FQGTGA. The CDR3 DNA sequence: TGTGCCAGCAGCGAACAGGGATCCGCTCCGGAGACCCAGTACTTC. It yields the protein CASSEQGSAPETQYF.

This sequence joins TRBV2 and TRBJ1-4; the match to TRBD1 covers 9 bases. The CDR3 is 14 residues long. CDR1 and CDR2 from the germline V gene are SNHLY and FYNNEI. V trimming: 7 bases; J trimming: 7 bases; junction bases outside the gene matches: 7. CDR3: CASTRLGQGEKLFF. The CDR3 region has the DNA TGTGCCAGCACCCGATTGGGACAGGGTGAAAAACTGTTTTTT.

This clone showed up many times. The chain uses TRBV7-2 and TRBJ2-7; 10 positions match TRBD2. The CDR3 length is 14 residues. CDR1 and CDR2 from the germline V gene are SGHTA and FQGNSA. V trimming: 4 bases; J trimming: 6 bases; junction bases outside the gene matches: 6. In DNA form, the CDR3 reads TGTGCCAGCAGCTCGACCGGGACTAGCGCCGAGCAGTACTTC. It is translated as CASSSTGTSAEQYF.

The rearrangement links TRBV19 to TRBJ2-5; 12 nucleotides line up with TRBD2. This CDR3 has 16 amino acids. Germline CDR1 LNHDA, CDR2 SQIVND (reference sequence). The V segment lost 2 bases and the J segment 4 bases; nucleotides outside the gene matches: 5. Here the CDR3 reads CASSITTSGGRETQYF. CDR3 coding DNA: TGTGCCAGTAGTATAACGACTAGCGGGGGACGAGAGACCCAGTACTTC. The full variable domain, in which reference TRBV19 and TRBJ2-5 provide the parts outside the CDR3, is DGGITQSPKYLFRKEGQNVTLSCEQNLNHDAMYWYRQDPGQGLRLIYYSQIVNDFQKGDIAEGYSVSREKKESFPLTVTSAQKNPTAFYLCASSITTSGGRETQYFGPGTRLLVL.